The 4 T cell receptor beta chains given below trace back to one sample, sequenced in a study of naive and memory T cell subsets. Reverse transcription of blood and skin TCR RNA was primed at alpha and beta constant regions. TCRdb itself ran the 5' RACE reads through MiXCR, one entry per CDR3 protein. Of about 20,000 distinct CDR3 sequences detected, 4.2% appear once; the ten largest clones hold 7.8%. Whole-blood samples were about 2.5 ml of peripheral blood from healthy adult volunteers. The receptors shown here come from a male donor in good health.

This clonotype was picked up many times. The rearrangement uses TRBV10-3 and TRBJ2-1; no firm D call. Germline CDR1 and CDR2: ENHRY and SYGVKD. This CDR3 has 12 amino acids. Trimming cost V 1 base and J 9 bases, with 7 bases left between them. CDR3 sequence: CAISELLFEQFF. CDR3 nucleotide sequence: TGTGCCATCAGTGAGTTGCTTTTTGAGCAGTTCTTC.

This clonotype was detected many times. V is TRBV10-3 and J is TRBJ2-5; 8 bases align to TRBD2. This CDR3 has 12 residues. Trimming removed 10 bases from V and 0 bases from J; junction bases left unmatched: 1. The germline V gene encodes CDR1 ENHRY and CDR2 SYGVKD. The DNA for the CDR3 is TGTGCCAGTAGCGGGGACCAAGAGACCCAGTACTTC. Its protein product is CASSGDQETQYF.

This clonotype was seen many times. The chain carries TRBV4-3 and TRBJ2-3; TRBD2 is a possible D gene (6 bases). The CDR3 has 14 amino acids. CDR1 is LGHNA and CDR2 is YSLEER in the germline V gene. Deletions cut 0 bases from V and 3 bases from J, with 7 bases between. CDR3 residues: CASSQDSGTDTQYF. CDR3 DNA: TGCGCCAGCAGCCAAGATAGCGGTACAGATACGCAGTATTTT.

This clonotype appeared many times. The DNA for the CDR3 is TGTGCCAGCAGTTTGGCGGCTAGCGGGAGGCGCGAGCAGTACTTC. It codes for CASSLAASGRREQYF. The chain couples TRBV28 to TRBJ2-7; 11 bases map to TRBD2. Trimming removed 3 bases from V and 6 bases from J; junction bases left unmatched: 7. This CDR3 comprises 15 residues. Germline V gene sequence: CDR1 MDHEN, CDR2 SYDVKM. Full variable domain (remainder filled in from reference TRBV28 and TRBJ2-7): DVKVTQSSRYLVKRTGEKVFLECVQDMDHENMFWYRQDPGLGLRLIYFSYDVKMKEKGDIPEGYSVSREKKERFSLILESASTNQTSMYLCASSLAASGRREQYFGPGTRLTVT.